The present T cell receptor (beta chain) was sequenced within a study of T cell responses to AZD1222 COVID-19 vaccine (dated by TCRdb to about 2021). Regarding the complete study: AZD1222 recipients with second doses at about 4 weeks or about 12 weeks were pooled, because spike-specific TCR depth and breadth did not differ between schedules. TCR sequencing covered 230 to 250 trial participants: approximately 200 given two doses of AZD1222 and approximately 26 given two doses of MenACWY control vaccine. Trial participants were enrolled by age into 18-55, 56-69 and 70-plus year subgroups, with roughly 150, 30 and 60 TCR-sequenced participants respectively. The paper as a whole reports these results and caveats: The 56-69-year group was small, and its depth increase did not reach significance, likely because of low power. Reportedly, almost half of the unique spike-specific TCRs recognized epitopes lying outside the regions that are mutated in the B.1.351 and B.1.1.7 variants. The vaccine-associated CD4 TCRs covered the entire spike protein, and the dominant responses fell in regions 160-218 and 743-854. A significant rise in spike-specific TCR breadth and depth was observed after two AZD1222 doses relative to day 0 and relative to MenACWY recipients. Conclusions about previously exposed vaccinees are limited because only a handful of AZD1222 recipients were SARS-CoV-2 seropositive at baseline. Because no samples from the day 14 peak response were available, repertoires could be characterized only after the peak T cell response. Participants were mostly white British, with more females than males. The authors suggested clonal diversity may have been underestimated.

The sample's time point label, in plain terms: baseline before first vaccination. Samples from vaccinated people were obtained from the UK trials COV001 and COV002, which included a single-blind randomized controlled phase 2/3 trial of AZD1222 (ChAdOx1 nCoV-19) in healthy adults. For TCRbeta chain sequencing, PBMC samples were collected from trial participants at day 0 and at day 28 after the second dose. The CDR3 regions of human TCRbeta chains were analyzed by immunosequencing. On the authors' methods: TCRs in the repertoires were matched against a reference library of SARS-CoV-2-specific TCRs that had been generated with the MIRA antigen-specificity platform. Breadth was defined as the fraction of unique TCRs that were SARS-CoV-2-associated, and depth was defined as the fraction of total T cells that were SARS-CoV-2-associated. Each spike-specific TCR was assigned to its reactive spike region and to a CD4 or CD8 class using the MIRA data. Log10-transformed breadth and depth values were compared by one-way ANOVA with Sidak's multiple comparisons tests. The table comes from immuneACCESS by way of TCRdb, which keeps in-frame sequences with V and J called. Part of the clones is missing from these tables; in studies checked, under half for an unresolved V gene and the rest for unknown reasons. The DNA gave D and trimming, while V, J and clone size come from that table. This sample gives about 140,000 clones in total; about 90% of them show up just once. Of the sample, approximately 3.5% falls within the top ten clones.

CDR1 and CDR2 (SGHTS, YDEGEE) derive from the germline V gene. The CDR3, cysteine through phenylalanine, is 15 amino acids long. Only CDR3 DNA is held: 45 bases, read in frame from base 1. Trimming takes 0 bases from V and 6 bases from J, and the germline ends sit 12 bases apart. Regarding this clone: It has no known antigen specificity. Per-base qualities were not stored, and no clone one base away is much larger.

The sequences come from peripheral blood, collected on day 0 of AZD1222 vaccination. The TCR was taken from an adult in good health. This sequence uses TRBV5-8 and TRBJ1-4, with the D gene uncertain. The CDR3: CASSLAGSSHEKLFF. The DNA reads as follows: TGTGCCAGCAGCTTGGCCGGCAGCAGCCATGAAAAACTGTTTTTT.